This entry features one TCR beta chain sequence. Germline V lookup: CDR1 SNHLY, CDR2 FYNNEI. The CDR3 consists of 12 residues. V was clipped by 6 bases and J by 3 bases, with 8 bases between them. These data are taken from a study of blood T cell repertoires in COVID-19. For the study at large: Material from acute and convalescent COVID-19 was sourced from the United States, Italy and Spain. Sample material is recorded as cDNA or gDNA derived from T cells, B-cell-depleted T cells, or PBMCs.

Original analysis: For nucleated cells, counts were estimated from reference gene primer amplification. TCRdb's table, derived via immunoSEQ multiplex PCR, lists solely in-frame clones and lacks some. From that table come the V and J calls and clone size; the DNA was used to work out D and trimming. The table lists some 350,000 clones, 85% to 90% of them singletons. This clonotype was sampled from a man aged 18 to 29 with active or convalescent COVID-19. Sequenced material: peripheral blood. V gene TRBV2 combines with J gene TRBJ1-1; D unclear. CDR3 bases: TGTGCCAGCAGCCGAGGGTACACTGAAGCTTTCTTT. As protein: CASSRGYTEAFF.